This TCR beta chain was recorded in a study of shared clonotypes between healthy human individuals (dated by TCRdb to 2019 to 2021). Turning to the overall study: The cohort included a few men and a couple of women between 18 and 49 years of age. Per donor, three plates each were used for CD4 naive and CD4 memory, two for CD8 naive, and one for CD8 memory. Blood TCR repertoires of five healthy adults were deeply sequenced to estimate repertoire size and the extent of clonotype sharing between individuals. To increase sequencing depth and limit assay-specific biases, different laboratories used diverse techniques to prepare libraries and sequence TCR repertoires. Each donor's leukapheresis produced roughly between about 0.85 and 10 billion PBMCs.

A note on this clone: The antigen it recognizes is unknown. Per-nucleotide qualities are absent, and no much larger clonotype sits a single base away.

The donors were healthy, HIV-negative adults with no recently reported acute infections or vaccinations. Every donor was a Caucasian adult residing in Nashville, Tennessee, USA. CD4+ T cells were enriched by magnetic negative selection; naive cells were then positively selected on CD45RA, and the negative fraction formed the memory subset. After blood collection by leukapheresis, PBMCs were isolated using Ficoll-Histopaque density gradient centrifugation and then cryopreserved in the vapor phase of liquid nitrogen. Analytical flow cytometry was used to check the purity and quantity of every magnetically sorted T cell population. Genomic DNA was isolated from each sorted fraction and quantified by UV absorbance on a Nanodrop 2000c. Study-wide conclusions, independent of this receptor: Larger estimated clonotype richness was generally found for naive subsets than for memory subsets. Because the study included a small number of donors, the genetic and exposure-history diversity represented was limited. Pairwise subsampling led to the expectation that sequencing depth would affect the degree of clonotype sharing among donors. Sharing across a handful of donors was observed for roughly 5% of naive CD4, over 3% of naive CD8, roughly 2.4% of memory CD4, and around 0.44% of memory CD8 clonotypes. Incomplete sequencing was indicated by rarefaction of sorted-subset datasets, despite the large sequencing depth. Higher generation probabilities were observed for clonotypes shared by all four sorted-subset donors than for non-shared clonotypes. Sampling was restricted to blood, and TCR repertoires in tissues likely differ from the TCR repertoires found in blood.

Using the deep immunoSEQ assay, multiplex PCR amplified TCR CDR3 regions from genomic DNA. Extracted genomic DNA from each cell subset was distributed evenly across all wells of several immunoSEQ 96-well plates, and each plate was treated as a replicate. For sorted subsets, each replicate PCR was loaded with 200 ng genomic DNA, equivalent to 25,000 to 30,000 T cell genomes. Purified libraries were quantified with a Qubit 3.0 fluorometer, sized on a Bioanalyzer 2100, and re-quantified with the KAPA Library Quantification kit. Every immunoSEQ 96-well plate was sequenced on a separate single-read 150-cycle Illumina NextSeq 550 flow cell. The paper's processing steps were these. The immunoSEQ output contained only junctional sequences without quality scores, so filtering could not match that applied to full-length reads. To assign V/J genes and CDR3, sequences were annotated against IMGT germline references using PyIR, a Python wrapper for IgBLAST v1.9. Reads were removed for weak V/J assignments (E-value above 1e-6), missing CDR3, stop codons, out-of-frame junctions, or ambiguous translated residues. V3J clonotypes were defined as sequences sharing an identical inferred V gene, J gene, and CDR3 amino acid sequence. Percentage overlap between repertoires was calculated by dividing the number of shared unique clonotypes by the size of the smaller repertoire. Repertoire richness was assessed with RTK rarefaction, the Chao1 estimator, and Recon v2.1 estimates of unobserved clonotypes. For all TCRbeta clonotypes obtained by the gDNA method from a few donors, generation probabilities were computed with OLGA. What TCRdb holds here is the immuneACCESS table cut down to in-frame rearrangements. Part of the clones is not present; checked against another copy, under half of the missing clones reflect an unresolved V gene, and the others are unexplained. The D gene and trimming were derived from the DNA, and the V and J assignments and clone size from that table. A total of about 960,000 clones appear in this sample, around 80% of them only once. In total, the top ten clones hold around 1.5% of the sample.

The receptor comes from a man between 18 and 35 years old in good health. The sample taken for sequencing was memory CD4+ T cells sorted from blood. The cell subset or site label corresponds to: CD45RA-negative fraction.

CDR3 region: CASSLSGTGGSLETQYF. At the DNA level, the sequence is TGTGCCAGCAGCTTAAGCGGAACCGGCGGTAGCCTGGAGACCCAGTACTTC. This chain is built from TRBV7-2 and TRBJ2-5; possibly the D gene is TRBD2, per 5 matching bases. CDR1 SGHTA and CDR2 FQGNSA were looked up in the germline V gene. The cysteine opens and the phenylalanine closes a CDR3 of 17 amino acids. Only the CDR3 region is kept as DNA, spanning 51 bases read in frame from base 1. V sheds 2 bases and J sheds 5 bases, leaving 21 bases between their ends.